The 9 T cell receptor beta chains below all came from one sample that was sequenced in a study of CXCR3-negative and CXCR3-positive naive CD8 T cells. In preparing the TRB cDNA libraries, 5' RACE with UMI labels was used. One entry per CDR3 protein, without DNA, is what TCRdb gives after re-calling the 5' RACE reads. The specimen's table records 130,000 or so distinct CDR3 sequences. What was sequenced was naive CXCR3- CD8+ T cells from blood. The subset is: CD45RO-CCR7+CD27+CD95- naive CD8+ T cells lacking CXCR3 (TNR3-). These receptors were obtained from a human donor in good health. Some clones in this sample may be carry-over from other donors' samples.

The rearrangement links TRBV4-1 to TRBJ2-7; no DNA is available, so the TRBD1 call from TCRdb remains unchecked. This CDR3 is built from 15 residues. Germline assignment: CDR1 MGHRA and CDR2 YSYEKL. This CDR3 is CASSDGRGPTYEQYF.

This chain joins TRBV12-3 or TRBV12-4 and TRBJ2-7. The CDR3 runs 14 residues. CDR3 sequence: CASSFLGSWYEQYF.

The J gene is TRBJ2-7, the V gene TRBV20-1; TCRdb proposes TRBD1, but this gene call is untestable without DNA. In germline, CDR1 is DFQATT, CDR2 SNEGSKA (reference sequence). CDR3 length equals 14 residues. The CDR3 reads CSARDRDRVYEQYF.

The rearrangement links TRBV10-3 to TRBJ1-5; TCRdb proposes TRBD1, but this gene call is untestable without DNA. This CDR3 region has 14 residues. Germline CDR1 reads ENHRY; CDR2 reads SYGVKD. The CDR3 is CAISTGIGNQPQHF.

The chain uses TRBV7-9 and TRBJ2-1; TCRdb picks TRBD1, but there is no DNA to check that call. Looked up from germline, CDR1 is SEHNR and CDR2 is FQNEAQ (reference sequence). This CDR3 region has 15 residues. CDR3 amino acids: CASSLRDSERNEQFF.

V and J are TRBV4-3 and TRBJ2-5; TCRdb outputs TRBD1, but without DNA this stays unchecked. Germline-derived CDR1 and CDR2 are LGHNA and YSLEER. The CDR3 extends over 15 amino acids. CDR3 amino acids: CASSQDGDSAETQYF.

The rearrangement links TRBV28 to TRBJ1-5. The germline CDR1 and CDR2 sequences are MDHEN and SYDVKM. This CDR3 region has 16 residues. The CDR3 here is CASTRERRGSNQPQHF. The complete variable domain, with remaining parts taken from reference TRBV28 and TRBJ1-5, reads DVKVTQSSRYLVKRTGEKVFLECVQDMDHENMFWYRQDPGLGLRLIYFSYDVKMKEKGDIPEGYSVSREKKERFSLILESASTNQTSMYLCASTRERRGSNQPQHFGDGTRLSIL.

The rearrangement links TRBV20-1 to TRBJ2-3. The CDR3 extends over 11 amino acids. Germline lookup yields CDR1 DFQATT and CDR2 SNEGSKA (reference sequence). The CDR3 region is CSAREDRTQYF.

The chain uses TRBV28 and TRBJ2-7; TCRdb names TRBD1, which stays unverified in the absence of DNA. This CDR3 contains 16 residues. Germline CDR1 MDHEN, CDR2 SYDVKM. CDR3 loop: CASSLEQAKGGYEQYF.